The rows below give T cell receptor beta chains drawn from one sample of a study of monozygotic twins with inflammatory bowel disease. No DNA is given; TCRdb re-called the 5' RACE reads and lists each CDR3 protein once. The sample totals more than 95,000 distinct CDR3 sequences. The specimen was blood. The receptor set was obtained from a human donor with ulcerative colitis or Crohn's disease, or a healthy co-twin of an affected twin (not recorded which). Each CDR3 is given with its conserved first and last residue.

>TRBJ2-1|TRBV30
CAWRSRGAMPKEQFF
>TRBJ1-1|TRBV12-3/TRBV12-4
CASSLVSVLGAFF
>TRBJ2-3|TRBV10-2
CASSLRRPGSGTDTQYF
>TRBJ2-7|TRBV12-3/TRBV12-4
CAIGLAGVSGEQYF
>TRBJ1-1|TRBV29-1
CSGGLETNTEAFF
>TRBJ2-3|TRBV12-3/TRBV12-4
CASSLGRRGGRTDTQYF
>TRBJ2-7|TRBV5-4
CASSPLDRGTHEQYF
>TRBJ2-1|TRBV7-2
CASSLTGSYNEQFF
>TRBJ2-2|TRBV18
CASSPRSQGGTGELFF
>TRBJ2-5|TRBV3-1
CASRPTGPSETQYF
>TRBJ2-7|TRBV5-1
CASSSSKVTQGYEQYF
>TRBJ2-4|TRBV7-9
CASSRRTPSRYDIQYF
>TRBJ2-1|TRBV11-1
CASSSYGLAGPSYNEQFF
>TRBJ1-1|TRBV5-1
CASSLGQTTRNTEAFF
>TRBJ2-1|TRBV7-2
CASSSQDRNNEQFF
>TRBJ2-1|TRBV20-1
CSARPKGGNEQFF
>TRBJ1-2|TRBV7-9
CASSLWGTRANYGYTF
>TRBJ2-2|TRBV20-1
CSAPVTNTGELFF
>TRBJ2-2|TRBV9
CASSVTRSGRRPGELFF
>TRBJ2-3|TRBV19
CASSVSDTQYF
>TRBJ2-5|TRBV6-1
CASSLRQSQETQYF
>TRBJ2-1|TRBV28
CASSSGQGYNEQFF
>TRBJ2-1|TRBV20-1
CSARSGLAGVEQFF
>TRBJ1-6|TRBV20-1
CSASSRDRGTYNSPLHF
>TRBJ2-7|TRBV12-3/TRBV12-4
CASSQKKQGSQYF
>TRBJ1-4|TRBV6-6
CAGRTGENEKLFF
>TRBJ2-6|TRBV10-3
CAISDALKTLVSGANVLTF
>TRBJ2-2|TRBV3-1
CASSQVSRATGELFF
>TRBJ2-7|TRBV4-3
CASSQDWADYEQYF
>TRBJ2-7|TRBV27
CASSQFVSYEQYF
>TRBJ1-6|TRBV20-1
CSARDLESPLHF
>TRBJ1-5|TRBV9
CASSVGQGDQPQHF
>TRBJ2-2|TRBV5-1
CASTLQGAGELFF
>TRBJ2-3|TRBV7-2
CASSFYRSTDTQYF
>TRBJ1-4|TRBV18
CASSPASTNEKLFF
>TRBJ2-1|TRBV11-3
CASSLQGSKQFF
>TRBJ2-1|TRBV19
CASTGMSVNEQFF
>TRBJ2-7|TRBV11-2
CASSQIYEQYF
>TRBJ2-7|TRBV5-4
CASSIPDKAYEQYF
>TRBJ2-3|TRBV20-1
CSARQGGDTQYF
>TRBJ1-1|TRBV7-2
CASSFYVGTEAFF
>TRBJ1-2|TRBV20-1
CSASGTEYLGYTF
>TRBJ2-6|TRBV29-1
CSVYGTENSGANVLTF
>TRBJ2-2|TRBV20-1
CSARRDGPLNTGELFF
>TRBJ2-5|TRBV6-2/TRBV6-3
CATREPGRGLETQYF
>TRBJ1-6|TRBV7-2
CASRHRTGGESLHF